This T cell receptor (beta chain) was recorded in a study of T cell repertoires in aging, cancer and after chemotherapy. TRB rearrangements spanning V, D and J were amplified using mixed TRB-A/B primers. TCRdb reanalysed the multiplex PCR reads using MiXCR and keeps one entry per CDR3 protein. The table lists 8,700 or so distinct CDR3 sequences, roughly 24% of them singletons. The template was genomic DNA from peripheral blood, not RNA. This clonotype was found a few times. As yet, its antigen is unknown. Study findings and constraints: Compared with age-matched healthy donors, untreated hematological or solid cancer patients showed higher blood TCR clonality. Median generation probability rose over the chemotherapy interval in each cancer cohort, suggesting rebound thymic output.

The ends were cut back, 3 bases at V and 0 bases at J, with 2 bases in the middle. The CDR3 is 11 residues long. From germline, CDR1 is DFQATT and CDR2 SNEGSKA (reference sequence). This sequence joins TRBV20-1 and TRBJ2-5; D is unresolved. The origin of this receptor is a human donor in good health. The sequenced sample consisted of blood. The CDR3 DNA is TGCAGTGCTAGGTACCAAGAGACCCAGTACTTC. It is translated as CSARYQETQYF.